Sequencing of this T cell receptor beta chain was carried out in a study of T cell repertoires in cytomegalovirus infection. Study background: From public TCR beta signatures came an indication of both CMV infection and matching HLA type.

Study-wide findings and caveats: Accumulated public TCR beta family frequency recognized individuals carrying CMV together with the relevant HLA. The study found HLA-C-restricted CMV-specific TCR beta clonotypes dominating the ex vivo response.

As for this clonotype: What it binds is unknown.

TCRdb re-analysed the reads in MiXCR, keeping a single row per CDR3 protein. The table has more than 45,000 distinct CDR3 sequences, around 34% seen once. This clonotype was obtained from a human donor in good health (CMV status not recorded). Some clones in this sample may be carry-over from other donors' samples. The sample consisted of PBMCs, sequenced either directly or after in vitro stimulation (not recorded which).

The CDR3 coding sequence is TGTGCCACCAGCGGGGAGGGGTATGAGCAGTTCTTC. It codes for CATSGEGYEQFF. This chain links TRBV15 with TRBJ2-1; 7 nucleotides line up with TRBD2. Germline CDR1 is LNHNV and CDR2 is YYDKDF (reference sequence). V shed 5 bases, J shed 8 bases, and the junction held 3 bases outside the gene matches. This CDR3 is built from 12 residues.